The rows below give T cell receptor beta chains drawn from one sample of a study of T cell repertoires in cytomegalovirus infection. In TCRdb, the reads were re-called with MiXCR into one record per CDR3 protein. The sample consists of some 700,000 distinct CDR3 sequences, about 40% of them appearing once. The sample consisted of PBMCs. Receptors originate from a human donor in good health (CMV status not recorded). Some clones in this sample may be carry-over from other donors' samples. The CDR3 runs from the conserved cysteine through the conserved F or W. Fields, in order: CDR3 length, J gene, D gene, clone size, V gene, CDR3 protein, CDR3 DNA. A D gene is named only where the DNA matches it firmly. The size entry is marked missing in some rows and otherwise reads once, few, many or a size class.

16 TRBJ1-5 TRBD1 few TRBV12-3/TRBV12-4 CASSPGQGLGNQPQHF TGTGCCAGCAGTCCCGGACAGGGATTGGGCAATCAGCCCCAGCATTTT
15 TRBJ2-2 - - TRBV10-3 CAISAGGAGTGELFF TGTGCCATCAGTGCCGGGGGCGCGGGGACCGGGGAGCTGTTTTTT
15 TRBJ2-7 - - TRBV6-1 CASRIRSVGLMEQYF TGTGCCAGCAGGATCCGGAGTGTCGGCCTTATGGAGCAGTACTTC
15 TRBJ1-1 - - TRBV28 CASSFGNVWGTEAFF TGTGCCAGCAGTTTTGGCAATGTGTGGGGGACTGAAGCTTTCTTT
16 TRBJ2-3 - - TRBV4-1 CASSQEKSRGTERQYF TGCGCAAGCAGCCAAGAGAAATCCAGGGGTACAGAGAGGCAGTATTTT
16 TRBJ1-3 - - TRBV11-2 CASSLGLGRTGNTIYF TGTGCCAGCAGCCTAGGGCTCGGGCGGACTGGAAACACCATATATTTT
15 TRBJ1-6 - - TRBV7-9 CASSLATGYNSPLQF TGTGCCAGCAGCTTAGCGACGGGCTACAATTCACCCCTCCAATTT
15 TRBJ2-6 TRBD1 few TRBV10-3 CAMTGDASGANVLTF TGTGCCATGACAGGGGATGCCTCTGGGGCCAACGTCCTGACTTTC
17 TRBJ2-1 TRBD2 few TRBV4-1 CASSHNPGLAVYNEQFF TGCGCCAGCAGCCACAACCCGGGACTAGCTGTCTACAATGAGCAGTTCTTC
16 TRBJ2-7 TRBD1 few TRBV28 CASSLTGGWRDYEQYF TGTGCCAGCAGTCTTACAGGGGGCTGGAGAGATTACGAGCAGTACTTC
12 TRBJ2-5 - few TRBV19 CASRQVQETQYF TGTGCCAGTCGACAGGTCCAAGAGACCCAGTACTTC
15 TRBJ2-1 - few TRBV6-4 CASSPNPLGWGEQFF TGTGCCAGCAGCCCCAACCCGCTAGGTTGGGGAGAGCAGTTCTTC
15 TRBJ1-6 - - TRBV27 CASSILTGGNSPLHF TGTGCCAGCAGTATACTCACAGGTGGGAATTCACCCCTCCACTTT
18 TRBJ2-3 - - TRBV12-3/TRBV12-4 CAGGGTVKNFWLTDTQYF TGTGCCGGGGGGGGGACAGTAAAAAACTTCTGGTTGACAGATACGCAGTATTTT
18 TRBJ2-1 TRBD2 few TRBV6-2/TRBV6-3 CASSQRNVAGKRDNEQFF TGTGCCAGCAGTCAACGGAACGTAGCGGGAAAGAGGGACAATGAGCAGTTCTTC
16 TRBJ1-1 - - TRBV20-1 CSARDLGGALNTEAFF TGCAGTGCTAGAGATCTGGGGGGGGCGTTGAACACTGAAGCTTTCTTT
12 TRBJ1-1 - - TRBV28 CASTVVGASAFF TGTGCCAGCACCGTGGTTGGGGCTAGTGCTTTCTTT
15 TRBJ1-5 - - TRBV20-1 CSADGLTFSNQPQHF TGCAGTGCTGATGGGCTTACTTTTAGCAATCAGCCCCAGCATTTT
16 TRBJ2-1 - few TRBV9 CASSVVSNQPHNEQFF TGTGCCAGCAGCGTAGTGTCAAATCAACCCCACAATGAGCAGTTCTTC
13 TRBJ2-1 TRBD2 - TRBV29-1 CSTETSGSGEQFF TGCAGCACCGAGACTAGCGGGAGTGGTGAGCAGTTCTTC
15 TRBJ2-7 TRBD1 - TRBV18 CASSRTGGDTYEQYF TGTGCCAGCTCAAGGACAGGGGGCGACACCTACGAGCAGTACTTC
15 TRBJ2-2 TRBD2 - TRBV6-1 CASTRRGENTGELFF TGTGCCAGCACCCGCCGGGGGGAGAACACCGGGGAGCTGTTTTTT
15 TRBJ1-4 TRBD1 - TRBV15 CATSATGTDNEKLFF TGTGCCACCAGCGCTACCGGGACAGACAATGAAAAACTGTTTTTT
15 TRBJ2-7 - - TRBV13 CASSFRQGGEVEQYF TGTGCCAGCAGCTTCCGGCAGGGTGGGGAGGTCGAGCAGTACTTC
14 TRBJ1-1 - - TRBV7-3 CASSQTGTGGEAFF TGTGCCAGCAGCCAAACAGGGACGGGTGGTGAAGCTTTCTTT
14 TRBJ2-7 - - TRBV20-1 CSANPAAEGYEQYF TGCAGTGCTAACCCTGCTGCGGAGGGCTACGAGCAGTACTTC
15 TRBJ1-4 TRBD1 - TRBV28 CASSAGQSNNEKLFF TGTGCCAGCAGTGCGGGACAGAGTAATAATGAAAAACTGTTTTTT
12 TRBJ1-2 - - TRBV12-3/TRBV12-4 CASSFLGYFYTF TGTGCCAGCAGTTTCCTGGGCTATTTCTACACCTTC
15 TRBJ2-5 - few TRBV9 CASSVQGSRQETQYF TGTGCCAGCAGCGTGCAAGGCAGCCGACAAGAGACCCAGTACTTC
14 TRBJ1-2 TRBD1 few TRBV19 CATTPGTGNYGYTF TGTGCCACCACCCCTGGGACAGGGAACTATGGCTACACCTTC
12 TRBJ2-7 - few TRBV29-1 CSVVQSSYEQYF TGCAGCGTTGTCCAGAGCTCCTACGAGCAGTACTTC
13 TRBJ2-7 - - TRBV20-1 CSARTPRTYEQYF TGCAGTGCTAGAACCCCCCGAACCTACGAGCAGTACTTC
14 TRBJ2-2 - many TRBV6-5 CASSYRERTGELFF TGTGCCAGCAGTTACAGGGAGAGAACCGGGGAGCTGTTTTTT
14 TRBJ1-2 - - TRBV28 CASMNSPALYGYTF TGTGCCAGCATGAACAGCCCCGCTCTCTATGGCTACACCTTC
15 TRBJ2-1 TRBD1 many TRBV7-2 CASSPDRGSYNEQFF TGTGCCAGCAGCCCGGACAGGGGTTCCTACAATGAGCAGTTCTTC
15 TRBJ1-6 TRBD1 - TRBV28 CASSPTGIQGSPLHF TGTGCCAGCAGCCCGACAGGGATTCAAGGATCACCCCTCCACTTT
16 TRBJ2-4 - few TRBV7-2 CASSLGGDSAKNIQYF TGTGCCAGCAGCTTAGGCGGGGATTCTGCCAAAAACATTCAGTACTTC
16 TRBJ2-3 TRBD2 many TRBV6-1 CASSAPSGGGARTQYF TGTGCCAGCAGTGCCCCGTCCGGCGGGGGGGCCCGTACGCAGTATTTT
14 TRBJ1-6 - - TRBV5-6 CASSYGRKDSPLHF TGTGCCAGCAGCTACGGTCGAAAGGATTCACCCCTCCACTTT
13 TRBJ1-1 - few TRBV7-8 CASSLFVYTEAFF TGTGCCAGCAGCTTATTCGTGTACACTGAAGCTTTCTTT
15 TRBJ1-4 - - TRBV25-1 CASRLGGTAFEKLFF TGTGCCAGCCGCCTAGGTGGGACGGCTTTTGAAAAACTGTTTTTT
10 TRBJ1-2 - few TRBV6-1 CASSEWGYTF TGTGCCAGCAGTGAATGGGGCTACACCTTC
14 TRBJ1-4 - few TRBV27 CASSRTASYEKLFF TGTGCCAGCAGTCGGACAGCCTCATATGAAAAACTGTTTTTT
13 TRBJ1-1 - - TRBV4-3 CASSLEAHTDAFF TGCGCCAGCAGCCTAGAGGCCCACACTGACGCTTTCTTT
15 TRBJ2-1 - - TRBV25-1 CASSPSRAPWNEQFF TGTGCCAGCAGCCCGAGCAGGGCCCCCTGGAATGAGCAGTTCTTC
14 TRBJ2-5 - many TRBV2 CASRGEERGETQYF TGTGCCAGTAGGGGGGAAGAACGGGGGGAGACCCAGTACTTC
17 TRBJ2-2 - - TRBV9 CASSVVDGGRFTGELFF TGTGCCAGCAGCGTAGTCGATGGGGGGCGATTCACCGGGGAGCTGTTTTTT
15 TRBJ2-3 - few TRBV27 CASSVGAPGPDTQYF TGTGCCAGCAGCGTCGGAGCGCCGGGTCCAGATACGCAGTATTTT
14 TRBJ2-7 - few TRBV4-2 CASSQDSATYEQYF TGTGCCAGCAGCCAAGACTCAGCGACCTACGAGCAGTACTTC
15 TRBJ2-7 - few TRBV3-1 CASSQDWGSSYEQYF TGTGCCAGCAGCCAAGATTGGGGGAGCTCCTACGAGCAGTACTTC
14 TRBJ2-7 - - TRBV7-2 CASSLNSDGYEQYF TGTGCCAGCAGCTTAAATTCGGATGGTTACGAGCAGTACTTC
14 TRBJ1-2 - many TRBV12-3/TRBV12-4 CASSLSGARDGYTF TGTGCCAGCAGTTTGTCAGGGGCCCGTGATGGCTACACCTTC
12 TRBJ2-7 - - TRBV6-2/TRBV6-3 CASRKGSYEQYF TGTGCCAGCAGGAAAGGTTCCTACGAGCAGTACTTC
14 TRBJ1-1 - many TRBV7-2 CASSFRGPDTEAFF TGTGCCAGCAGCTTCCGGGGGCCGGACACTGAAGCTTTCTTT
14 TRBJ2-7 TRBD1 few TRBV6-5 CASRTRGPTYEQYF TGTGCCAGCAGAACGAGGGGGCCAACCTACGAGCAGTACTTC